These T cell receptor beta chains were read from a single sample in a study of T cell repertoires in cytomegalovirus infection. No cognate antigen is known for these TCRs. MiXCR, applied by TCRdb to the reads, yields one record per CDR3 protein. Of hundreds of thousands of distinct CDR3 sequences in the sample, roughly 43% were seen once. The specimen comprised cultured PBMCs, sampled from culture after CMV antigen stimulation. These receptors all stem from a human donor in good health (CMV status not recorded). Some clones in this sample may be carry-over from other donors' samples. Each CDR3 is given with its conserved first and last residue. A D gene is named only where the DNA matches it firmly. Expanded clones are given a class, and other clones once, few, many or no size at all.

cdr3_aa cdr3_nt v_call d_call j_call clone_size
CASSRRGGGSYEQYF TGTGCCAGCAGCCGGAGGGGAGGGGGCAGCTACGAGCAGTACTTC TRBV7-2 . TRBJ2-7 .
CASSPLADYNEQFF TGTGCCAGCAGTCCTTTGGCGGATTACAATGAGCAGTTCTTC TRBV6-5 . TRBJ2-1 .
CASSYRLGNTIYF TGTGCCAGCAGTTACAGGCTCGGAAACACCATATATTTT TRBV12-3/TRBV12-4 . TRBJ1-3 .
CASTLYSADTDTQYF TGTGCCAGCACCCTTTATTCAGCGGACACAGATACGCAGTATTTT TRBV7-9 . TRBJ2-3 few
CATRRDTGMAFHF TGTGCCACCAGAAGGGACACAGGGATGGCTTTTCATTTT TRBV2 . TRBJ1-5 few
CASSPGAYNEQFF TGTGCCAGCAGCCCGGGTGCCTACAATGAGCAGTTCTTC TRBV6-2/TRBV6-3 . TRBJ2-1 .
CATTGGAFF TGCGCCACCACAGGGGGGGCTTTCTTT TRBV5-1 TRBD1 TRBJ1-1 .
CASSYRRGSESGANVLTF TGTGCCAGCAGCTACCGACGGGGTAGCGAATCTGGGGCCAACGTCCTGACTTTC TRBV4-2 . TRBJ2-6 .
CASSLILAVDTQYF TGTGCCAGCAGCTTAATATTAGCTGTAGATACGCAGTATTTT TRBV7-2 . TRBJ2-3 .
CASSAPGTDTQYF TGCGCCAGCAGTGCCCCCGGCACAGATACGCAGTATTTT TRBV10-1 . TRBJ2-3 .
CASSREANTEAFF TGTGCCAGCAGCCGGGAGGCGAACACTGAAGCTTTCTTT TRBV12-3/TRBV12-4 . TRBJ1-1 .
CSARDRRLNTEAFF TGCAGTGCTAGAGATCGACGGCTGAACACTGAAGCTTTCTTT TRBV20-1 . TRBJ1-1 .
CASSPLAGDPDTQYF TGTGCCAGCAGCCCACTAGCGGGAGACCCAGATACGCAGTATTTT TRBV11-2 TRBD2 TRBJ2-3 .
CASSFAERLGYTF TGTGCCAGCAGCTTCGCGGAGAGACTTGGCTACACCTTC TRBV7-2 . TRBJ1-2 .
CASSPSGTSGNTIYF TGCGCCAGCAGCCCATCTGGTACCTCTGGAAACACCATATATTTT TRBV5-1 . TRBJ1-3 .
CASSLMEYAGELFF TGTGCCAGCAGCTTAATGGAATACGCCGGGGAGCTGTTTTTT TRBV7-2 . TRBJ2-2 few
CASSSGGDGYGYTF TGTGCCAGCAGTTCTGGGGGGGACGGTTATGGCTACACCTTC TRBV7-9 . TRBJ1-2 .
CASSGGLRNEQFF TGTGCCAGTAGTGGGGGACTACGCAATGAGCAGTTCTTC TRBV19 TRBD2 TRBJ2-1 .
CASSLREGADSNQPQHF TGCGCCAGCAGCCTAAGGGAGGGGGCGGATAGCAATCAGCCCCAGCATTTT TRBV4-1 TRBD1 TRBJ1-5 .
CASSPQGLTEAFF TGTGCCAGCAGTCCCCAGGGACTAACTGAAGCTTTCTTT TRBV12-3/TRBV12-4 . TRBJ1-1 few
CSAKFPLGPQHF TGCAGTGCTAAATTCCCGCTGGGGCCCCAGCATTTT TRBV20-1 . TRBJ1-5 .
CAIGPAVLPDTQYF TGTGCCATCGGTCCAGCTGTCCTTCCAGATACGCAGTATTTT TRBV10-3 . TRBJ2-3 .
CASSYDGSTDTQYF TGTGCCAGCAGCTACGACGGTAGCACAGATACGCAGTATTTT TRBV7-9 . TRBJ2-3 few
CASSFVVGGNNEQFF TGTGCCAGCAGTTTCGTAGTGGGGGGGAACAATGAGCAGTTCTTC TRBV27 TRBD2 TRBJ2-1 .
CASSYAGDSTDTQYF TGTGCCAGCAGCTACGCAGGAGATAGCACAGATACGCAGTATTTT TRBV7-2 . TRBJ2-3 .
CASSPAGTGSEKLFF TGTGCCAGCAGCCCAGCCGGGACGGGTAGTGAAAAACTGTTTTTT TRBV7-9 . TRBJ1-4 .
CASGLQGISTYEQYF TGTGCCAGTGGTTTACAGGGGATTTCAACCTACGAGCAGTACTTC TRBV7-6 TRBD1 TRBJ2-7 few
CASSEWGALQETQYF TGTGCCAGCAGTGAATGGGGTGCGCTTCAAGAGACCCAGTACTTC TRBV6-2/TRBV6-3 . TRBJ2-5 .
CASSSGLGTYNEQFF TGTGCCAGCAGCTCCGGACTAGGTACGTACAATGAGCAGTTCTTC TRBV7-2 TRBD2 TRBJ2-1 .
CASSSWDQRLSSYNEQFF TGTGCCAGCAGCTCATGGGACCAGCGGCTTAGCTCCTACAATGAGCAGTTCTTC TRBV7-6 . TRBJ2-1 .
CASSSIAGASGANVLTF TGTGCCAGCAGCTCAATAGCGGGAGCCTCTGGGGCCAACGTCCTGACTTTC TRBV5-5 TRBD2 TRBJ2-6 .
CASSLTGGASTDTQYF TGTGCCAGCAGCCTGACAGGGGGCGCCAGCACAGATACGCAGTATTTT TRBV7-9 TRBD1 TRBJ2-3 .
CASSQKTVSNYEQYF TGTGCCAGCAGCCAGAAGACAGTTAGTAACTACGAGCAGTACTTC TRBV7-2 . TRBJ2-7 many
CSAGRSAQGPSEAFF TGCAGTGCTGGACGGAGCGCACAGGGGCCCTCTGAAGCTTTCTTT TRBV20-1 TRBD1 TRBJ1-1 .
CASSWGTGNYGYTF TGTGCCAGCAGTTGGGGGACAGGGAACTATGGCTACACCTTC TRBV27 TRBD1 TRBJ1-2 .
CATSDLKVRGEQFF TGTGCCACCAGTGATTTGAAGGTTAGGGGTGAGCAGTTCTTC TRBV24-1 . TRBJ2-1 .
CASSPRDRISGNTIYF TGTGCCAGCAGTCCCAGGGACAGAATCTCTGGAAACACCATATATTTT TRBV6-2/TRBV6-3 TRBD1 TRBJ1-3 .
CAWSVRLWGEQFF TGTGCCTGGAGTGTAAGGTTATGGGGTGAGCAGTTCTTC TRBV30 . TRBJ2-1 .
CASSFPSGTGKAEAFF TGTGCCAGCAGCTTTCCCTCCGGGACAGGAAAGGCTGAAGCTTTCTTT TRBV7-4 TRBD1 TRBJ1-1 .
CASSRDPDGELFF TGTGCCAGCAGCCGCGACCCCGACGGGGAGCTGTTTTTT TRBV7-8 . TRBJ2-2 .
CASSRTFGLSSYNEQFF TGCGCCAGCAGCCGCACCTTTGGGTTGAGCTCCTACAATGAGCAGTTCTTC TRBV4-1 . TRBJ2-1 .
CASSHYEREPYNEQFF TGTGCCAGCAGCCATTACGAGCGGGAGCCCTACAATGAGCAGTTCTTC TRBV14 TRBD2 TRBJ2-1 .
CASRTGSTEAFF TGTGCTAGTCGGACAGGGAGTACTGAAGCTTTCTTT TRBV12-5 TRBD1 TRBJ1-1 .
CASKGPSGAPQYF TGTGCCAGCAAGGGCCCTTCGGGAGCCCCCCAGTATTTT TRBV6-1 . TRBJ2-3 few
CASSPTPMGADTQYF TGTGCCAGCAGCCCAACCCCCATGGGGGCAGATACGCAGTATTTT TRBV7-8 . TRBJ2-3 few
CASSHQNTGELFF TGTGCCAGCAGCCACCAGAACACCGGGGAGCTGTTTTTT TRBV7-9 . TRBJ2-2 .
CASSLVSGLETQYF TGTGCCAGCAGCTTAGTAAGCGGCTTGGAGACCCAGTACTTC TRBV7-6 . TRBJ2-5 .
CASSRTLLDTGELFF TGCGCCAGCAGCCGGACACTACTAGACACCGGGGAGCTGTTTTTT TRBV4-1 . TRBJ2-2 .
CASRPMGRVVTQYF TGTGCCAGCAGACCCATGGGGCGGGTTGTGACCCAGTACTTC TRBV6-1 . TRBJ2-5 few